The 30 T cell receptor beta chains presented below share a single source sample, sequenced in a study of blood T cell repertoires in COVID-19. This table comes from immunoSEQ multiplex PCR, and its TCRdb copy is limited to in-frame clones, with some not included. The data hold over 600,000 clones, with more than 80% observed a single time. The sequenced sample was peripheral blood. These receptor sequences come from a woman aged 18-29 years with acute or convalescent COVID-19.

Written as DNA, the CDR3 is TGTGCCAGCACCCGACAGGGCCGAATTCTGTACTTC. Translated: CASTRQGRILYF. V is TRBV2 and J is TRBJ2-7; TRBD1 matches 7 bases. CDR1 is SNHLY and CDR2 is FYNNEI in the germline V gene. CDR3 length equals 12 residues. With V trimmed by 7 bases and J by 12 bases, 12 bases remained unmatched.

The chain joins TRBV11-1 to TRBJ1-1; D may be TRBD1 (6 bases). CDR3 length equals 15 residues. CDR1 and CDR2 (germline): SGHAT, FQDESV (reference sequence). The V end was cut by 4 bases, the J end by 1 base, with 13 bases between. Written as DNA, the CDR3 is TGTGCCAGCAGCTCCACAGGGACGGGGAACACTGAAGCTTTCTTT. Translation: CASSSTGTGNTEAFF. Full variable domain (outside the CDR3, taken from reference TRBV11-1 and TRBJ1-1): EAEVAQSPRYKITEKSQAVAFWCDPISGHATLYWYRQILGQGPELLVQFQDESVVDDSQLPKDRFSAERLKGVDSTLKIQPAELGDSAMYLCASSSTGTGNTEAFFGQGTRLTVV.

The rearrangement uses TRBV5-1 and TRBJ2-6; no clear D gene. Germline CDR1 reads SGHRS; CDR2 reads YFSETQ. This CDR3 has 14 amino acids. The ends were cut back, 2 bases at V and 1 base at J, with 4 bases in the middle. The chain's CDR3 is CASSLRSGANVLTF. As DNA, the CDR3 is TGCGCCAGCAGCTTACGGTCTGGGGCCAACGTCCTGACTTTC.

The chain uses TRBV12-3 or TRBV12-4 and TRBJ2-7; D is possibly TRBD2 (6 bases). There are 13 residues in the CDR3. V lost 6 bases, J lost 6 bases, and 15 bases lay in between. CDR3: CASRLRSGGEQYF. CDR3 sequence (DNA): TGTGCCAGCAGACTAAGGTCCGGGGGCGAGCAGTACTTC.

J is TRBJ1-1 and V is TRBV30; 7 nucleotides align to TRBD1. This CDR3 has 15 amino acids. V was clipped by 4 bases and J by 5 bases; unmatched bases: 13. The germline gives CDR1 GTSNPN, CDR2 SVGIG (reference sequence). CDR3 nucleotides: TGTGCCTGGACTTGGACAGGCGGTCTAGTAACTGAAGCTTTCTTT. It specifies CAWTWTGGLVTEAFF. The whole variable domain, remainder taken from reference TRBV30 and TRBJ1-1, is SQTIHQWPATLVQPVGSPLSLECTVEGTSNPNLYWYRQAAGRGLQLLFYSVGIGQISSEVPQNLSASRPQDRQFILSSKKLLLSDSGFYLCAWTWTGGLVTEAFFGQGTRLTVV.

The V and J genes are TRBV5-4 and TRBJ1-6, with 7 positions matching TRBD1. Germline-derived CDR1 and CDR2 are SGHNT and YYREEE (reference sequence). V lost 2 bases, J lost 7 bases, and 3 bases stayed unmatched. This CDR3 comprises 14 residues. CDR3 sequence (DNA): TGTGCCAGCAGCTTAGACAGGGCCAATTCACCCCTCCACTTT. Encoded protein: CASSLDRANSPLHF.

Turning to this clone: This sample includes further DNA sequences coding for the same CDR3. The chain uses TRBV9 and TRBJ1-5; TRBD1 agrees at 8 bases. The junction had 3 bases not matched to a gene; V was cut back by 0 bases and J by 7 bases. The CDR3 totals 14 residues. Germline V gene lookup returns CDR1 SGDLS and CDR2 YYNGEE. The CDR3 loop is CASSVAGGGQPQHF. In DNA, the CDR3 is TGTGCCAGCAGCGTAGCAGGGGGCGGGCAGCCCCAGCATTTT.

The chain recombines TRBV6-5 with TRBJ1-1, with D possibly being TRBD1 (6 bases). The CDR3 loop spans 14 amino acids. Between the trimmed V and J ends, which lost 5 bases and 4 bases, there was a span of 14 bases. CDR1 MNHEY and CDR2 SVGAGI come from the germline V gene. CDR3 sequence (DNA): TGTGCCAGCAGTCATATGCCAGGGGCCACTGAAGCTTTCTTT. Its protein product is CASSHMPGATEAFF.

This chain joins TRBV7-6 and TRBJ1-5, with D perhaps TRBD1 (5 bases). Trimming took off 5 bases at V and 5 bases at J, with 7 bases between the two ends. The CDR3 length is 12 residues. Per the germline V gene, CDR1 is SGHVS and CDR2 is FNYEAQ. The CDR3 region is CASSTQDQPQHF. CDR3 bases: TGTGCCAGCAGCACACAGGATCAGCCCCAGCATTTT.

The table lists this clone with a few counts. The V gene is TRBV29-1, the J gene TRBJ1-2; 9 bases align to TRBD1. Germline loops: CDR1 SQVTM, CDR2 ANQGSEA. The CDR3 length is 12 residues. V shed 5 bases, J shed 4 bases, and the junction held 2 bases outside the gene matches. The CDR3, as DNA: TGCAGCGTTCCGGACAGGGGCTATGGCTACACCTTC. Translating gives CSVPDRGYGYTF.

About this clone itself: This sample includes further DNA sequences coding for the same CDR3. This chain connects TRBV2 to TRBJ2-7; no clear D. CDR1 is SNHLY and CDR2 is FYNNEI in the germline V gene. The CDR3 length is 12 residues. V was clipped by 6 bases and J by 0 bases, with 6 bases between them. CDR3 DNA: TGTGCCAGCAGCCCTAGCTCCTACGAGCAGTACTTC. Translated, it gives CASSPSSYEQYF.

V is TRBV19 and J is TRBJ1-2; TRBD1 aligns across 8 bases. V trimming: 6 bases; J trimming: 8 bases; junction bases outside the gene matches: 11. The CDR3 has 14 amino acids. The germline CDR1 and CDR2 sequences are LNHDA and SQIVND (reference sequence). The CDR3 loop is CASRVGQAPEGYTF. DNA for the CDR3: TGTGCCAGTAGAGTGGGACAGGCCCCGGAGGGCTACACCTTC.

The CDR3 region is CATQDPAGYNEQFF. CDR3 bases: TGTGCCACCCAAGACCCGGCCGGGTACAATGAGCAGTTCTTC. This chain links TRBV24-1 with TRBJ2-1; D gene uncertain. The CDR3 has 14 residues. V lost 9 bases to trimming and J lost 4 bases, with 15 bases between them. Germline CDR1 reads KGHDR; CDR2 reads SFDVKD.

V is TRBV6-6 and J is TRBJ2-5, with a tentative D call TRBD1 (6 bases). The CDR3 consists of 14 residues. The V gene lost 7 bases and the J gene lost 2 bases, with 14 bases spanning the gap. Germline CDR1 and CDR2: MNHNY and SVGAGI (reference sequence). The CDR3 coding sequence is TGTGCCAGCAAGTTCCTAGGACAGCAAGAGACCCAGTACTTC. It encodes CASKFLGQQETQYF.

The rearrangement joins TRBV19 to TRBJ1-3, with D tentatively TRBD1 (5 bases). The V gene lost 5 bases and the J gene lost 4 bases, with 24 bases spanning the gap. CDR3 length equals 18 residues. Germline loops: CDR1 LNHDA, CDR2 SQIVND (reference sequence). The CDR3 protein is CASSQMAGKRVSGNTIYF. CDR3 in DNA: TGTGCCAGTAGTCAGATGGCAGGGAAGCGGGTATCCGGAAACACCATATATTTT.

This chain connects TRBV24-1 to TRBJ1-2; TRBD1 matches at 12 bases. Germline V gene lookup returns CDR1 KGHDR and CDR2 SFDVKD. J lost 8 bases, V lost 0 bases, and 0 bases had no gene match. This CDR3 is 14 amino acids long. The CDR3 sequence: CATSDLGTGGGYTF. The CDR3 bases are TGTGCCACCAGTGATTTGGGGACAGGGGGCGGCTACACCTTC.

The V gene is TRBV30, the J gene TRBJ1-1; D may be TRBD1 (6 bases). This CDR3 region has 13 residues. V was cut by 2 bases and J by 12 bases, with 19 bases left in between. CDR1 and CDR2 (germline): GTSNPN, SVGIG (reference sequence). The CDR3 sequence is CAWSYTGSIVTFF. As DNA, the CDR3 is TGTGCCTGGAGTTATACAGGGTCAATCGTGACTTTCTTT.

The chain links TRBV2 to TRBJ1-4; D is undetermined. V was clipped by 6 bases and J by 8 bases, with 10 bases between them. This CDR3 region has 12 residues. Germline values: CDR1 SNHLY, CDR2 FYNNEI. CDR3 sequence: CASRVAGEKLFF. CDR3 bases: TGTGCCAGCAGGGTCGCCGGGGAAAAACTGTTTTTT.

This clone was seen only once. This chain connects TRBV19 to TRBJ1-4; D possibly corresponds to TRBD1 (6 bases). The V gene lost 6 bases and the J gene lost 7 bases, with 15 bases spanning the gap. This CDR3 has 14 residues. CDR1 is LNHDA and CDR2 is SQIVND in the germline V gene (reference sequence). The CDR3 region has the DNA TGTGCCAGTAGCACTAACAACAGGGTTGAAAAACTGTTTTTT. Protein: CASSTNNRVEKLFF.

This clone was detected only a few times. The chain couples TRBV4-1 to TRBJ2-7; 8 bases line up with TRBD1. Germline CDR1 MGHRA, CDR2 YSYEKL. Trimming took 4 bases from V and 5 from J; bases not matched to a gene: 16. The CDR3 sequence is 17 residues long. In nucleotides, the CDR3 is TGCGCCAGCAGCCGCCAACCTCCCGGGACAGGACATCACGAGCAGTACTTC. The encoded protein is CASSRQPPGTGHHEQYF.

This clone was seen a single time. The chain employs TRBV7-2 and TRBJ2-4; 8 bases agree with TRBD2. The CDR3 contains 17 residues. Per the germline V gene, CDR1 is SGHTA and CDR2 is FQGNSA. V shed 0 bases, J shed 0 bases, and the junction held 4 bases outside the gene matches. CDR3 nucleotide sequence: TGTGCCAGCAGCTTAGCGCCTAGCGGGTTAGCCAAAAACATTCAGTACTTC. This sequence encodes CASSLAPSGLAKNIQYF.

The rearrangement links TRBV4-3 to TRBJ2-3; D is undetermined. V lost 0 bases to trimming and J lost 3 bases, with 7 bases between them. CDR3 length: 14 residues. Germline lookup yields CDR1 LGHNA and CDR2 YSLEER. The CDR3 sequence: CASSQDIQTDTQYF. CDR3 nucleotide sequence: TGCGCCAGCAGCCAAGACATACAGACAGATACGCAGTATTTT.

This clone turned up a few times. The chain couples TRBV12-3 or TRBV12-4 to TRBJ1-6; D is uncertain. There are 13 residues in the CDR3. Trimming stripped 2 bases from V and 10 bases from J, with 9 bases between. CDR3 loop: CASSLMGASPLHF. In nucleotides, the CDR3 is TGTGCCAGCAGTTTAATGGGAGCGTCACCCCTCCACTTT.

The CDR3 bases are TGTGCCAGCAGTGGATTGGCTAGCGGGGTCACAGATACGCAGTATTTT. Amino acid sequence: CASSGLASGVTDTQYF. This chain connects TRBV6-1 to TRBJ2-3; 9 nucleotides line up with TRBD2. V lost 4 bases and J lost 2; bases outside the gene matches: 7. The CDR3 covers 16 residues. Germline values: CDR1 MNHNS, CDR2 SASEGT.

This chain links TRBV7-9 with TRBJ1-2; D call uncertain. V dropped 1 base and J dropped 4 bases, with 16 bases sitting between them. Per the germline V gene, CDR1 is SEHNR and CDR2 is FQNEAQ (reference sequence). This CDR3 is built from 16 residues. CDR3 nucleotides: TGTGCCAGCAGCTTAGGTGGCACAGCTAAACTCTATGGCTACACCTTC. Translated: CASSLGGTAKLYGYTF. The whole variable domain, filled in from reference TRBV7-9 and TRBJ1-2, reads DTGVSQNPRHKITKRGQNVTFRCDPISEHNRLYWYRQTLGQGPEFLTYFQNEAQLEKSRLLSDRFSAERPKGSFSTLEIQRTEQGDSAMYLCASSLGGTAKLYGYTFGSGTRLTVV.

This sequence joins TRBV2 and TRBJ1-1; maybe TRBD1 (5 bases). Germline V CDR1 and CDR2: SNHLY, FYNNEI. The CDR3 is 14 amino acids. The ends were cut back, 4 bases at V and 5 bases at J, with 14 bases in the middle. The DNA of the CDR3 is TGTGCCAGCAGTGTGACGGGGGGTGATACTGAAGCTTTCTTT. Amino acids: CASSVTGGDTEAFF.

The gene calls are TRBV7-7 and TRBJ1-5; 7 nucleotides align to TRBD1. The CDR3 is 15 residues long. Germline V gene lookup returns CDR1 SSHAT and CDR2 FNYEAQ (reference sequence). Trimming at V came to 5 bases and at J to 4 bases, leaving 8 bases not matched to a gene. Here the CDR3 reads CASSPPGQRNQPQHF. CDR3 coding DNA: TGTGCCAGCAGCCCGCCGGGACAGAGAAATCAGCCCCAGCATTTT.

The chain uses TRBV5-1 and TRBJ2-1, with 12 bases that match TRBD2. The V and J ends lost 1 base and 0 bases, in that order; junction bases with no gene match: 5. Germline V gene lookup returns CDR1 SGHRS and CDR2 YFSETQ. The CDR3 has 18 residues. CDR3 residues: CASSLRLAGAGSYNEQFF. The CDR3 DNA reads TGCGCCAGCAGCTTGCGACTAGCGGGGGCTGGCTCCTACAATGAGCAGTTCTTC.

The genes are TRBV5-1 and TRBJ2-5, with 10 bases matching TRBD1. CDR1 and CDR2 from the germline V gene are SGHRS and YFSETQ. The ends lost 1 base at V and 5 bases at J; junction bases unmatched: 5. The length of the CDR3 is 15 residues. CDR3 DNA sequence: TGCGCCAGCAGCTTGTCCCGGACAGGGGGGGAGACCCAGTACTTC. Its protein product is CASSLSRTGGETQYF. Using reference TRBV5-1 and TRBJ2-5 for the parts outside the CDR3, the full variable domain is KAGVTQTPRYLIKTRGQQVTLSCSPISGHRSVSWYQQTPGQGLQFLFEYFSETQRNKGNFPGRFSGRQFSNSRSEMNVSTLELGDSALYLCASSLSRTGGETQYFGPGTRLLVL.

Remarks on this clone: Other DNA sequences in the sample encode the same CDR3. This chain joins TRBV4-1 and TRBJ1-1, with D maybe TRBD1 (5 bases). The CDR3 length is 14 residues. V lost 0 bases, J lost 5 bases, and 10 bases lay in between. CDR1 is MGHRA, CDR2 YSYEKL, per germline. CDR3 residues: CASSQDLGGTEAFF. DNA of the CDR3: TGCGCCAGCAGCCAAGATTTGGGGGGGACTGAAGCTTTCTTT.